This entry is about one TCR beta chain. This specimen belongs to a study of technical replicates of blood from a few donors. Data came from immunoSEQ multiplex PCR; TCRdb stores just in-frame clones and leaves some out. The table includes under 75,000 clones, about 90% detected once. What was sequenced was PBMCs. This TCR was sampled from a human donor in good health. Some clones in this sample may be carry-over from other donors' samples.

The CDR3 DNA reads as TGTGCCAGCAGTGATAGACTAGCGGGCTCCTACAATGAGCAGTTCTTC. Translating it yields CASSDRLAGSYNEQFF. The chain couples TRBV6-1 to TRBJ2-1; 10 bases map to TRBD2. CDR3 length: 16 residues. The V and J ends lost 3 bases and 0 bases, in that order; junction bases with no gene match: 2. Germline CDR1 reads MNHNS; CDR2 reads SASEGT.